One and the same sample provided the 4 T cell receptor beta chains below, sequenced in a study of T cells in Graves' hyperthyroidism and ophthalmopathy (dated by TCRdb to the late 2010s). Library preparation used multiplex PCR. Instrument on record: Illumina HiSeq 2000. The TCR beta CDR3 regions were amplified from the RNA transcripts. For the first round of RT-PCR on the TCR CDR3, the HTBI primer set was used together with the Qiagen OneStep RT-PCR kit. The public reads were run again by TCRdb, first through fastp at Q25 and then through MiXCR, and only productive beta chains were kept. Rows are unified per CDR3 protein, each entry keeping the most common DNA and genes. This sample lists under 700,000 distinct CDR3 sequences; around 46% were detected once. The ten largest clones take up approximately 8.2% of the sample. The sample was peripheral blood or thyroid tissue (not recorded which). These receptors came from a young woman with Graves' hyperthyroidism. Donor details come from another sample of the same person, matched by shared clones.

The chain employs TRBV2 and TRBJ2-7; 8 nucleotides agree with TRBD1. There are 14 residues in the CDR3. After removal of 5 bases from V and 0 bases from J, the junction contained 3 bases not matched to a gene. CDR1 is SNHLY, CDR2 FYNNEI, per germline. DNA of the CDR3: TGTGCCAGCAGTAACAGGGGGGACTCCTACGAGCAGTACTTC. It codes for CASSNRGDSYEQYF.

This clonotype was counted at least ten times. At one of its ends the junction is not consistent with the germline gene, which may arise from a read error. The gene calls are TRBV7-8 and TRBJ2-6; D may be TRBD1 (6 bases). From germline, CDR1 is SGHVS and CDR2 FQNEAQ. The CDR3 spans 13 residues. The CDR3 protein is CAGRGPGANVLTF. Here the CDR3 DNA reads TGTGCCGGCAGGGGACCTGGGGCCAACGTCCTGACTTTC. Supplemented by reference TRBV7-8 and TRBJ2-6, the full variable domain reads GAGVSQSPRYKVAKRGQDVALRCDPISGHVSLFWYQQALGQGPEFLTYFQNEAQLDKSGLPSDRFFAERPEGSVSTLKIQRTQQEDSAVYLCAGRGPGANVLTFGAGSRLTVL.

A few counts support this clonotype. The chain couples TRBV29-1 to TRBJ1-2, with TRBD1 matching 8 bases. The CDR3 length is 15 residues. CDR1 is SQVTM and CDR2 is ANQGSEA in the germline V gene. V was clipped by 2 bases and J by 3 bases; unmatched bases: 8. The CDR3 loop is CSVENSAGGDYGYTF. The CDR3 DNA reads as TGCAGCGTTGAAAATTCGGCAGGGGGCGACTATGGCTACACCTTC. The full variable domain, its missing parts supplied by reference TRBV29-1 and TRBJ1-2, is SAVISQKPSRDICQRGTSLTIQCQVDSQVTMMFWYRQQPGQSLTLIATANQGSEATYESGFVIDKFPISRPNLTFSTLTVSNMSPEDSSIYLCSVENSAGGDYGYTFGSGTRLTVV.

A remark on this clonotype: A much larger clone differs by one base, so this may be a read error. V usage is TRBV2 and J usage is TRBJ2-2; no reliable D call. The CDR3 length is 12 residues. Between the trimmed V and J ends, which lost 6 bases and 7 bases, there was a span of 9 bases. Germline lookup yields CDR1 SNHLY and CDR2 FYNNEI. This chain's CDR3 is CASSRLSGELFF. CDR3 DNA sequence: TGTGCCAGCAGCCGTTTGAGCGGGGAGCTGTTTTTT.